The present TCR beta chain was sequenced within a study of graft-versus-host responses after intestinal transplantation. Study in general: The transplants performed in recipients were multivisceral, liver-intestinal, or isolated intestinal. Tacrolimus and steroids were given for about three years to all recipients after anti-thymocyte globulin induction. General study points: Recipient marrow showed GvH clones, some seen first in ileum or blood. Allografts of patients with graft-donor T cell macrochimerism showed high graft-versus-host to host-versus-graft clone ratios.

Assay: immunoSEQ multiplex PCR; the TCRdb copy retains only in-frame clones and omits some. The sample includes tens of thousands of clones, approximately 95% of them seen just once. The germline V gene encodes CDR1 MGHRA and CDR2 YSYEKL. The ends were cut back, 2 bases at V and 3 bases at J, with 14 bases in the middle. This CDR3 comprises 15 residues. As to this clone: Antigen unknown.

The V and J genes are TRBV4-1 and TRBJ2-7, with no clear D. Sequenced material: unstimulated CD8+ T cells sorted from spleen or lymph node cells, taken before transplant. This receptor was taken from a human donor who was the organ donor for an intestinal transplant. The CDR3, as DNA: TGCGCCAGCAGCCAATCTCCCAGAGGTTTCTACGAGCAGTACTTC. Translated, it gives CASSQSPRGFYEQYF.